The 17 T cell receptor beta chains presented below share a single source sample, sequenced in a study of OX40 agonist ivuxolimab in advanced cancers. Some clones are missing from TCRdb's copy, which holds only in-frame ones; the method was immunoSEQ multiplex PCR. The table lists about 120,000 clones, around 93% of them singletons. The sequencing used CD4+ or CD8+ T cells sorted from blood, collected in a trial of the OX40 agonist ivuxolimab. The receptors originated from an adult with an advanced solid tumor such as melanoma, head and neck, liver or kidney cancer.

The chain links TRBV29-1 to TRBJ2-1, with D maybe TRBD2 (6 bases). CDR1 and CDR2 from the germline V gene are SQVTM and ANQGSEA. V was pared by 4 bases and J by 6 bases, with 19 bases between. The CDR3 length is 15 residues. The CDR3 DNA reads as TGCAGCGTTGGTCGGGATGTAAGGGGAGGCAATGAGCAGTTCTTC. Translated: CSVGRDVRGGNEQFF.

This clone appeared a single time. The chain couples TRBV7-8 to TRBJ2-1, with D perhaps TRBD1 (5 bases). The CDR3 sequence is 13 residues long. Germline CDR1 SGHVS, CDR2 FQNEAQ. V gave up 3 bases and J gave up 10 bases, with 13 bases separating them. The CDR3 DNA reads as TGTGCCAGCAGCTTGGAACCCAGGACAGAGCAGTTCTTC. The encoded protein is CASSLEPRTEQFF.

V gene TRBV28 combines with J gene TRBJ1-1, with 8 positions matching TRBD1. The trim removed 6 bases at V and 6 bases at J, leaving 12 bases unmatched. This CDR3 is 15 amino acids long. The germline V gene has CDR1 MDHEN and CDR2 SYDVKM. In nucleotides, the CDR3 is TGTGCCAGCAGCCATCCCGGACAGGGTGGGGCTGAAGCTTTCTTT. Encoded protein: CASSHPGQGGAEAFF.

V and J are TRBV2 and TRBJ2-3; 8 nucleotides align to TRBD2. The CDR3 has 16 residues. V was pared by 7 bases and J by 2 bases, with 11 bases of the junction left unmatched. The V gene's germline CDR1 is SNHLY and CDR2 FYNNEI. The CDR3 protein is CASKEGSGGITDTQYF. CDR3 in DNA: TGTGCCAGCAAGGAAGGAAGCGGGGGCATCACAGATACGCAGTATTTT.

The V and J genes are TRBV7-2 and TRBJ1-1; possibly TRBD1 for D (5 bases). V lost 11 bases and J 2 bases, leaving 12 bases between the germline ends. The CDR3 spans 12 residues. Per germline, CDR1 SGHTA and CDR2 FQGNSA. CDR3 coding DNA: TGTGCCTCCGGACACCCAAACACTGAAGCTTTCTTT. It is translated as CASGHPNTEAFF.

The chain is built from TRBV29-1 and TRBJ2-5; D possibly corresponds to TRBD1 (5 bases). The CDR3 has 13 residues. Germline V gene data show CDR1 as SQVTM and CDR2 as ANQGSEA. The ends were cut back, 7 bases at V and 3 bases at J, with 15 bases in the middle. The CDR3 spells CSAPWAGKETQYF. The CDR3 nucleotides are TGCAGCGCCCCATGGGCAGGGAAAGAGACCCAGTACTTC.

The CDR3 loop reads CASSTDRFQETQYF. The DNA for the CDR3 is TGTGCCAGCAGTACAGACAGATTCCAAGAGACCCAGTACTTC. The chain is built from TRBV2 and TRBJ2-5; a possible D gene is TRBD1 (5 bases). The length of the CDR3 is 14 residues. Trimming took 5 bases from V and 1 from J, leaving 11 bases between them. Germline V gene lookup returns CDR1 SNHLY and CDR2 FYNNEI.

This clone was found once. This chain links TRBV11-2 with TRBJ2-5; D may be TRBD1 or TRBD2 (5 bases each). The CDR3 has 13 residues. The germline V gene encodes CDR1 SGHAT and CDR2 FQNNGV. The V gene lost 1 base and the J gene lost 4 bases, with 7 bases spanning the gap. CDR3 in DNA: TGTGCCAGCAGCTTAGGGGGGATAGAGACCCAGTACTTC. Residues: CASSLGGIETQYF.

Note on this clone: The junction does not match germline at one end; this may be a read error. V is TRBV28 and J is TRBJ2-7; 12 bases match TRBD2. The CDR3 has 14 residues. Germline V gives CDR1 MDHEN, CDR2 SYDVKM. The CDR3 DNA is TGTGCCAGCAGCCGCCGACTAGCGGGGGCTCGAGAAGGATTC. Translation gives CASSRRLAGAREGF.

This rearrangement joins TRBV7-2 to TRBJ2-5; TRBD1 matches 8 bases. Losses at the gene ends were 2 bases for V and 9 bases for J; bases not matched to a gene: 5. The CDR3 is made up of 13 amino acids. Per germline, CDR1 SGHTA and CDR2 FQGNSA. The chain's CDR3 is CASSLHRGEAQYF. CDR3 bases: TGTGCCAGCAGCTTACACAGGGGGGAAGCCCAGTACTTC.

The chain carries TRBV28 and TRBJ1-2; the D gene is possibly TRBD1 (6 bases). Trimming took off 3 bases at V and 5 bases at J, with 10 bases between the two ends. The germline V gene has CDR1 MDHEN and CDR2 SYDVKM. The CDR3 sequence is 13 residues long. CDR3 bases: TGTGCCAGCAGTTTGGGAGGGGGTTATGGCTACACCTTC. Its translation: CASSLGGGYGYTF.

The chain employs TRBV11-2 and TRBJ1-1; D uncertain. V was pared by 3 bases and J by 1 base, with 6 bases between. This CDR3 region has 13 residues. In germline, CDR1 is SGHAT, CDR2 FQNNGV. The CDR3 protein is CASSFPRNTEAFF. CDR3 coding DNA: TGTGCCAGCAGCTTCCCCCGGAACACTGAAGCTTTCTTT.

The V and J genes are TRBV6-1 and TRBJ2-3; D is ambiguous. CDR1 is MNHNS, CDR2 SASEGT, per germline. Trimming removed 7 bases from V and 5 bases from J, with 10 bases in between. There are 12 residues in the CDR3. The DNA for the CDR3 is TGTGCCAGCACCGGTGATCTAGATACGCAGTATTTT. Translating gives CASTGDLDTQYF.

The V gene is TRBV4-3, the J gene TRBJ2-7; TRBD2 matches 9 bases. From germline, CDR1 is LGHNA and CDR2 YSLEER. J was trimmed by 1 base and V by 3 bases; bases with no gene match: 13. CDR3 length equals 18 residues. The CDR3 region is CASSHRVQRAGGSYEQYF. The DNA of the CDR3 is TGCGCCAGCAGCCATCGGGTCCAAAGAGCGGGAGGTTCCTACGAGCAGTACTTC.

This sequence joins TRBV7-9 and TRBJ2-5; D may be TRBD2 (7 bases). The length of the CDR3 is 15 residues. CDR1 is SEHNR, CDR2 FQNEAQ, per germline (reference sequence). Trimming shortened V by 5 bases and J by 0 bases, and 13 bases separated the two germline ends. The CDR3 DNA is TGTGCCAGCAGCCGAGGGGGAGGGTACCAAGAGACCCAGTACTTC. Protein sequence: CASSRGGGYQETQYF. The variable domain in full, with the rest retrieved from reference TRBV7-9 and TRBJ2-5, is DTGVSQNPRHKITKRGQNVTFRCDPISEHNRLYWYRQTLGQGPEFLTYFQNEAQLEKSRLLSDRFSAERPKGSFSTLEIQRTEQGDSAMYLCASSRGGGYQETQYFGPGTRLLVL.

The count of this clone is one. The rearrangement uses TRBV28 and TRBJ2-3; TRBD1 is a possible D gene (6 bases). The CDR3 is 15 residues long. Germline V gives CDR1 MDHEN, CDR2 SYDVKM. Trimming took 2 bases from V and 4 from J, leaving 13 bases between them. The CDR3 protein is CASSLRGSPADTQYF. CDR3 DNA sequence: TGTGCCAGCAGTTTAAGGGGGAGTCCGGCAGATACGCAGTATTTT.

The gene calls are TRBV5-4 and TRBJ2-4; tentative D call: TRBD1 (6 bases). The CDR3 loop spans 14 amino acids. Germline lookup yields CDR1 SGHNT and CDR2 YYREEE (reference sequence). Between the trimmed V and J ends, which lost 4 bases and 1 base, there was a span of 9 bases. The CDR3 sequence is CASSTGSAKNIQYF. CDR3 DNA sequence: TGTGCCAGCAGCACAGGGAGCGCCAAAAACATTCAGTACTTC. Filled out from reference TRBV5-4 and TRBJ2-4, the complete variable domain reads ETGVTQSPTHLIKTRGQQVTLRCSSQSGHNTVSWYQQALGQGPQFIFQYYREEENGRGNFPPRFSGLQFPNYSSELNVNALELDDSALYLCASSTGSAKNIQYFGAGTRLSVL.